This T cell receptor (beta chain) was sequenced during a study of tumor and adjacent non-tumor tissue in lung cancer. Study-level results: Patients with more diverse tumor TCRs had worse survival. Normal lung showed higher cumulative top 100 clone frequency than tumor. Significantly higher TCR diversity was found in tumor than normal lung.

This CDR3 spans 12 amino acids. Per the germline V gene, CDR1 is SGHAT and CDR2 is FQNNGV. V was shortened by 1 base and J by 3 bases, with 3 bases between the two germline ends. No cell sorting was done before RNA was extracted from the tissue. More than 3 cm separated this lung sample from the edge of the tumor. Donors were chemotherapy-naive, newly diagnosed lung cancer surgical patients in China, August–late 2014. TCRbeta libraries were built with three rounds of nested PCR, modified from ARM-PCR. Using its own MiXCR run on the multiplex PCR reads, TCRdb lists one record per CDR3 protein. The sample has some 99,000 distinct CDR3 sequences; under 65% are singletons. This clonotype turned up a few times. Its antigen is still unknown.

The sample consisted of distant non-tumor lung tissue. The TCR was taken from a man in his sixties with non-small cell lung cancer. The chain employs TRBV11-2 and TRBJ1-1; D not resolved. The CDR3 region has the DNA TGTGCCAGCAGCTTAGGTCACACTGAAGCTTTCTTT. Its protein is CASSLGHTEAFF.